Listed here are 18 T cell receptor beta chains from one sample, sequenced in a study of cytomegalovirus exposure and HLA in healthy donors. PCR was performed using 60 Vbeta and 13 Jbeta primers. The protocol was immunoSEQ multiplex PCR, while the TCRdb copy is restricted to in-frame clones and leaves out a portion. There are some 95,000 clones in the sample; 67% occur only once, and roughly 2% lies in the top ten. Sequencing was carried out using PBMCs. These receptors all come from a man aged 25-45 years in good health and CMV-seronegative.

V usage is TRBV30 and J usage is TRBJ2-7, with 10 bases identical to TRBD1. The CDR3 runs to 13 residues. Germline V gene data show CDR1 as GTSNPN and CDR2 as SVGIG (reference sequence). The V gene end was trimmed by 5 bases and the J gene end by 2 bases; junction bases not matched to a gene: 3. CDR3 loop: CAWRTGGTYEQYF. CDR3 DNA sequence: TGTGCCTGGCGGACAGGGGGAACCTACGAGCAGTACTTC.

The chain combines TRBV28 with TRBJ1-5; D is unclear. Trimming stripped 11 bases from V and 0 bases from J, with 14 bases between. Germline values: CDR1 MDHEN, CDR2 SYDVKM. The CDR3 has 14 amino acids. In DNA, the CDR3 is TGTGCCCTAAACGTTGCGGGTAGCAATCAGCCCCAGCATTTT. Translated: CALNVAGSNQPQHF.

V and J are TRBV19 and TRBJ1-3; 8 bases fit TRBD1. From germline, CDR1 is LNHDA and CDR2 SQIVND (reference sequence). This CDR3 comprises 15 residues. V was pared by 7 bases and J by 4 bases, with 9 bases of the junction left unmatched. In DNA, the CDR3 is TGTGCCAGTAAACAGGGGGATGGGCGAGGAAACACCATATATTTT. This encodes CASKQGDGRGNTIYF.

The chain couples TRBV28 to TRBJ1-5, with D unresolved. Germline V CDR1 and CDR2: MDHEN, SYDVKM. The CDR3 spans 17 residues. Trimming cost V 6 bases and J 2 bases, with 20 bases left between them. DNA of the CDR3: TGTGCCAGCAGAATAGCCCCAGACTTTGTTGGCAATCAGCCCCAGCATTTT. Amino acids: CASRIAPDFVGNQPQHF.

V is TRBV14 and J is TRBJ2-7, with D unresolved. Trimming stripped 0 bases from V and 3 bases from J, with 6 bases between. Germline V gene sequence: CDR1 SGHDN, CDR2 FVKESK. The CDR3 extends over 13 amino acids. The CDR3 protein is CASSQEIIYEQYF. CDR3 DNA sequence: TGTGCCAGCAGCCAAGAAATTATCTACGAGCAGTACTTC.

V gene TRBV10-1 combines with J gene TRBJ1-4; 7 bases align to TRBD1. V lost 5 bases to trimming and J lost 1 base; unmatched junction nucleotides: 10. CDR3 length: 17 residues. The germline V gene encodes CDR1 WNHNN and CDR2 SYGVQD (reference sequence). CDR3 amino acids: CASSSGTRDRTNEKLFF. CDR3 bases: TGCGCCAGCAGTAGTGGGACAAGGGACAGAACTAATGAAAAACTGTTTTTT.

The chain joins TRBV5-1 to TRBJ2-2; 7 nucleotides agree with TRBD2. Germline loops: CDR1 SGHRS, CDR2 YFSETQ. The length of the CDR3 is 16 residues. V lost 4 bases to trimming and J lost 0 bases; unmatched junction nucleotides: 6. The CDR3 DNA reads TGCGCCAGCAGCGTACGGGAGGCCTCGAACACCGGGGAGCTGTTTTTT. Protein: CASSVREASNTGELFF.

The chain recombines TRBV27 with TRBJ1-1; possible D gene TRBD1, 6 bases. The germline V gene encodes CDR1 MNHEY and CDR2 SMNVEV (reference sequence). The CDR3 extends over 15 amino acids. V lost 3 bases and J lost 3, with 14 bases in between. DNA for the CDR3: TGTGCCAGCAGTTTGGGGGGGCGCCCTGACACTGAAGCTTTCTTT. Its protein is CASSLGGRPDTEAFF.

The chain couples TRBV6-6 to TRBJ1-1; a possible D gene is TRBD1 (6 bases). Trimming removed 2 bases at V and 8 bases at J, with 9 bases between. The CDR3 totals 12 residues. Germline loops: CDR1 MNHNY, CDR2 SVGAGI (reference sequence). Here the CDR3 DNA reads TGTGCCAGCAGTTACATCGGACAGGAAGCTTTCTTT. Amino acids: CASSYIGQEAFF.

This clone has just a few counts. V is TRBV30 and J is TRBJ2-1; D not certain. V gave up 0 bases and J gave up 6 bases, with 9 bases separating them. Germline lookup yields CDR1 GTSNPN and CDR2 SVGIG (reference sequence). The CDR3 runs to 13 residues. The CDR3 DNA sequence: TGTGCCTGGAGTGTAGTAGTCGGCAATGAGCAGTTCTTC. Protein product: CAWSVVVGNEQFF.

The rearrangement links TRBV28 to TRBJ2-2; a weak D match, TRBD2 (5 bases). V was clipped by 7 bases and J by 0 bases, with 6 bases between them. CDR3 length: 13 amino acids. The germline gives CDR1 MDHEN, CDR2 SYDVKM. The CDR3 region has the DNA TGTGCCAGCAAGCGGTCGAACACCGGGGAGCTGTTTTTT. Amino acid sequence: CASKRSNTGELFF.

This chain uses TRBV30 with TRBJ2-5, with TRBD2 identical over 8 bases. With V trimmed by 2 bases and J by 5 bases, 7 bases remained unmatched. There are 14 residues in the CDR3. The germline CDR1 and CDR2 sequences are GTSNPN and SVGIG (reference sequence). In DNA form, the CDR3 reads TGTGCCTGGAGTCCGGGACTAGGGGTCGAGACCCAGTACTTC. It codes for CAWSPGLGVETQYF.

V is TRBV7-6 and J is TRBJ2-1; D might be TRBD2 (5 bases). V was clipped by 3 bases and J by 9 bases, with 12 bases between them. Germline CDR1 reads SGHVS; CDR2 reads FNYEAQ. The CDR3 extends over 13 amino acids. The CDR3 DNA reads TGTGCCAGCAGCTTTTCCCGGGGTAGTGAGCAGTTCTTC. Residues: CASSFSRGSEQFF.

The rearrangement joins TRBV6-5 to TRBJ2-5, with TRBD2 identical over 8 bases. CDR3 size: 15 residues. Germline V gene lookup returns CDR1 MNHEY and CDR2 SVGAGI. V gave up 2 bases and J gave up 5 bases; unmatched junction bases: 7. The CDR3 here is CASSYLGLAAETQYF. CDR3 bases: TGTGCCAGCAGTTACCTCGGACTAGCAGCGGAGACCCAGTACTTC.

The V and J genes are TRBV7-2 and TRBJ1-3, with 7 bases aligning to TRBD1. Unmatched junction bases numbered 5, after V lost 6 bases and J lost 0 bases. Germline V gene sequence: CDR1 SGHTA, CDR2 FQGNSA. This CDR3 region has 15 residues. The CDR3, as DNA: TGTGCCAGCAGAGCTAGGACAGGCTCTGGAAACACCATATATTTT. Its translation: CASRARTGSGNTIYF.

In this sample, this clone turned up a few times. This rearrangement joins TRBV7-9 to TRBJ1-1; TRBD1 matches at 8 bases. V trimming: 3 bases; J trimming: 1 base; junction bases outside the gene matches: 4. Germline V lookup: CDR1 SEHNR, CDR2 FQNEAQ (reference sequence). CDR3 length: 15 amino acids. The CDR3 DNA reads TGTGCCAGCAGCTTGGACAGGGACCCGAACACTGAAGCTTTCTTT. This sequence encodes CASSLDRDPNTEAFF.

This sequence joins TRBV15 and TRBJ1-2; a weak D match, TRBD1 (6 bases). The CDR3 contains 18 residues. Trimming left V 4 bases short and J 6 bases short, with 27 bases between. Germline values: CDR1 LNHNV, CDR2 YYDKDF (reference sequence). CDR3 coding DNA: TGTGCCACCAGCATCGGGCAGGGACAAGACTTCAAACTAGATGGCTACACCTTC. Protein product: CATSIGQGQDFKLDGYTF.

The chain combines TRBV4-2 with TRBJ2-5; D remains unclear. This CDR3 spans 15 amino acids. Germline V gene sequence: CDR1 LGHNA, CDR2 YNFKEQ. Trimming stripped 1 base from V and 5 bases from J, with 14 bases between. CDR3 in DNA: TGTGCCAGCAGCCAAGGGCGTACGGGTTGGGAGACCCAGTACTTC. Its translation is CASSQGRTGWETQYF.